Sequencing of this TCR beta chain was carried out in a study of identical twins. General study results and limits: Conclusions relied on cross-sectional statistical analysis, not following the same donors. When twins shared out-of-frame alpha sequences, those sequences had excess low generation probability.

This clonotype was seen a few times. The target antigen is unknown. One entry per CDR3 protein, called by TCRdb with MiXCR from the 5' RACE reads. The table has about 730,000 distinct CDR3 sequences, about 20% seen once. With no exceptions, donors were healthy Caucasians. Trimming shortened V by 0 bases and J by 1 base, and 8 bases separated the two germline ends. This CDR3 comprises 14 residues. The V gene's germline CDR1 is DFQATT and CDR2 SNEGSKA (reference sequence). The data also belong to a second study, concerning T cells expressing NK-cell markers. That publication notes: In four donors, dominant clonotypes made up roughly 28.3-65% of CD3+CD56-NKG2C+ cells.

The J gene is TRBJ2-3, the V gene TRBV20-1; D uncertain. The TCR originated in a woman under 30 in good health. Sequenced sample: PBMCs. The CDR3 DNA follows: TGCAGTGCTAGAGATATAGAAGGCACAGATACGCAGTATTTT. It codes for CSARDIEGTDTQYF.